This T cell receptor (beta chain) was sequenced for a study of control samples from healthy donors and cancer patients. The repertoire was sequenced with immunoSEQ multiplex PCR; TCRdb's copy has only in-frame clones and lacks some. The data contain 40,000 to 55,000 clones, around 87% of them singletons. From germline, CDR1 is LNHDA and CDR2 SQIVND (reference sequence). V gave up 5 bases and J gave up 4 bases, with 11 bases separating them. The CDR3 totals 13 residues. This clonotype was obtained from a woman aged 55 to 70 with lung cancer. Sequenced sample: PBMCs. The chain has TRBV19 and TRBJ1-2; D perhaps matches TRBD1 (5 bases). The CDR3 protein is CASSRGTGYGYTF. CDR3 nucleotide sequence: TGTGCCAGTAGTCGGGGGACGGGCTATGGCTACACCTTC.